One and the same sample provided the 22 T cell receptor beta chains below, sequenced in a study of shared clonotypes between healthy human individuals. Clones were read by immunoSEQ multiplex PCR, and TCRdb kept only the in-frame ones, dropping some. The data show a few million clones, with about 92% seen just once and 0.3% to 0.4% held by the top ten. Sequencing input: naive CD4+ T cells from PBMCs. Subset in this sample: CD45RA+ positively selected. These receptors all stem from a man aged 18 to 30 in good health. Some clones in this sample may be carry-over from other donors' samples.

This chain links TRBV5-8 with TRBJ1-5, with D tentatively TRBD1 (5 bases). The germline V and J ends were trimmed by 3 bases and 9 bases, with 16 bases remaining between them. The CDR3 loop spans 14 amino acids. Germline CDR1 and CDR2: SGHTS and YDEGEE. The CDR3 coding sequence is TGTGCCAGCAGCTATCCCGGGGCCCCGGGGCCCCAGCATTTT. It encodes CASSYPGAPGPQHF.

The chain uses TRBV5-1 and TRBJ1-3, with 7 bases that match TRBD1. V shed 2 bases and J 9 bases; nucleotides not matched to a gene: 8. The CDR3 is 14 amino acids. CDR1 and CDR2 (germline): SGHRS, YFSETQ. The CDR3 loop reads CASSLTGEGVTIYF. The DNA for the CDR3 is TGCGCCAGCAGCTTAACAGGGGAAGGTGTCACCATATATTTT.

The chain uses TRBV7-6 and TRBJ2-1, with 10 bases fitting TRBD1. This CDR3 has 17 amino acids. The germline V gene encodes CDR1 SGHVS and CDR2 FNYEAQ. Trimming at V came to 0 bases and at J to 7 bases, leaving 9 bases not matched to a gene. CDR3 residues: CASSLAMAGQGTNEQFF. The CDR3 coding sequence is TGTGCCAGCAGCTTAGCGATGGCGGGACAGGGGACGAATGAGCAGTTCTTC.

CDR3 DNA: TGCGCCAGCAGCCCCCCCGCGGGAGGACTACAAGAGACCCAGTACTTC. Translated, it gives CASSPPAGGLQETQYF. V gene TRBV5-1 combines with J gene TRBJ2-5; 8 nucleotides agree with TRBD2. The CDR3 spans 16 residues. Germline trimming cut 4 bases from V and 2 bases from J; bases unmatched to any gene: 10. Per germline, CDR1 SGHRS and CDR2 YFSETQ. Drawing the rest from reference TRBV5-1 and TRBJ2-5, the complete variable domain is KAGVTQTPRYLIKTRGQQVTLSCSPISGHRSVSWYQQTPGQGLQFLFEYFSETQRNKGNFPGRFSGRQFSNSRSEMNVSTLELGDSALYLCASSPPAGGLQETQYFGPGTRLLVL.

The chain combines TRBV6-5 with TRBJ1-2; D is unresolved. V was pared by 0 bases and J by 2 bases, with 7 bases between. The germline V gene has CDR1 MNHEY and CDR2 SVGAGI. The CDR3 contains 14 residues. The CDR3: CASSYSGSNYGYTF. The CDR3 nucleotides read TGTGCCAGCAGTTACTCGGGTAGCAACTATGGCTACACCTTC.

V and J are TRBV5-1 and TRBJ2-7; TRBD2 aligns across 9 bases. Germline CDR1 and CDR2: SGHRS and YFSETQ. V lost 4 bases and J lost 3; bases outside the gene matches: 5. CDR3 length: 14 residues. The CDR3 nucleotides are TGCGCCAGCAGCATTAGCGGGAGTCGCTACGAGCAGTACTTC. Protein product: CASSISGSRYEQYF.

The chain recombines TRBV11-3 with TRBJ2-3; 9 nucleotides match TRBD2. Trimming took 4 bases from V and 2 from J; bases not matched to a gene: 10. The CDR3 totals 17 residues. The germline CDR1 and CDR2 sequences are SGHNT and YENEEA. CDR3 sequence (DNA): TGTGCCAGCAGCTCCGGGATGCGGGAGGGCCTCACAGATACGCAGTATTTT. Protein sequence: CASSSGMREGLTDTQYF.

This chain connects TRBV4-1 to TRBJ1-2; D perhaps matches TRBD1 (5 bases). Looked up from germline, CDR1 is MGHRA and CDR2 is YSYEKL. Trimming took 2 bases from V and 0 from J, leaving 13 bases between them. The CDR3 length is 16 residues. The chain's CDR3 is CASSQPGRGTNYGYTF. The CDR3 nucleotides are TGCGCCAGCAGCCAACCGGGACGGGGAACTAACTATGGCTACACCTTC.

The genes are TRBV7-8 and TRBJ1-5, with 7 bases aligning to TRBD1. The CDR3 spans 13 residues. The junction had 3 bases not matched to a gene; V was cut back by 5 bases and J by 5 bases. The germline gives CDR1 SGHVS, CDR2 FQNEAQ. CDR3 nucleotide sequence: TGTGCCAGCAGCCCGACAGGGTATCAGCCCCAGCATTTT. This sequence encodes CASSPTGYQPQHF.

Only one count was recorded for this clone. The chain has TRBV4-1 and TRBJ2-7; D unclear. The CDR3 length is 14 residues. V lost 4 bases and J lost 2, with 12 bases in between. Per the germline V gene, CDR1 is MGHRA and CDR2 is YSYEKL. The CDR3 is CASSPPNQPYEQYF. For the CDR3, the DNA is TGCGCCAGCAGCCCCCCGAACCAGCCCTACGAGCAGTACTTC.

This chain uses TRBV12-2 with TRBJ1-5; the table's TRBD1 call for D was not verified on the DNA. TRBV12-2 is a recognized pseudogene. The CDR3 loop spans 17 amino acids. The DNA for the CDR3 is TGTGCAAGTCGCTTAGCGTTTCCGGGACAGGGGGATCAGCCCCAGCATTTT. Residues: CASRLAFPGQGDQPQHF.

V is TRBV7-9 and J is TRBJ1-3; no definite D call. From germline, CDR1 is SEHNR and CDR2 FQNEAQ (reference sequence). V lost 2 bases and J lost 0, with 5 bases in between. The length of the CDR3 is 14 residues. The CDR3 protein is CASSLQFSGNTIYF. CDR3 sequence (DNA): TGTGCCAGCAGCTTACAGTTCTCTGGAAACACCATATATTTT.

This clone has just one count. Other DNA variants within this sample encode the same CDR3. The chain has TRBV5-1 and TRBJ2-5, with TRBD1 matching 7 bases. Germline-derived CDR1 and CDR2 are SGHRS and YFSETQ. CDR3 size: 15 residues. V was pared by 1 base and J by 1 base, with 4 bases of the junction left unmatched. CDR3 nucleotides: TGCGCCAGCAGCTTGTCTGGGACAGCCCAAGAGACCCAGTACTTC. As protein: CASSLSGTAQETQYF.

V is TRBV30 and J is TRBJ2-7, with TRBD2 identical over 8 bases. Germline V gene data show CDR1 as GTSNPN and CDR2 as SVGIG (reference sequence). Unmatched junction bases numbered 10, after V lost 2 bases and J lost 4 bases. This CDR3 is 15 amino acids long. The CDR3 region has the DNA TGTGCCTGGAGTAGAAATAGCGGGGAAGTGTACGAGCAGTACTTC. Amino acids: CAWSRNSGEVYEQYF.

The gene calls are TRBV11-2 and TRBJ1-1; D is possibly TRBD1 (5 bases). The CDR3 is 13 amino acids. V lost 6 bases and J lost 1, with 9 bases in between. Germline V lookup: CDR1 SGHAT, CDR2 FQNNGV. The CDR3 nucleotides read TGTGCCAGCAGGGACCAGGGGAACACTGAAGCTTTCTTT. As protein: CASRDQGNTEAFF.

The chain employs TRBV4-2 and TRBJ2-7; weak D call: TRBD2 (6 bases). This CDR3 spans 16 amino acids. The V and J ends lost 0 bases and 0 bases respectively, with 12 bases between them. CDR1 and CDR2 from the germline V gene are LGHNA and YNFKEQ. The DNA of the CDR3 is TGTGCCAGCAGCCAAGATGGACGGGGGAGCTCCTACGAGCAGTACTTC. It yields the protein CASSQDGRGSSYEQYF.

To note about this clone: This sample also contains other DNA sequences that code for the same CDR3. The chain is built from TRBV6-1 and TRBJ2-3, with D tentatively TRBD1 (6 bases). CDR1 and CDR2 (germline): MNHNS, SASEGT. The V end was cut by 2 bases, the J end by 2 bases, with 11 bases between. This CDR3 is 15 amino acids long. Written as DNA, the CDR3 is TGTGCCAGCAGTGAACAACAGGGTTCCACAGATACGCAGTATTTT. Its translation: CASSEQQGSTDTQYF.

The CDR3 sequence is CASSLGFSYNSPLHF. In DNA form, the CDR3 reads TGTGCCAGCAGTTTAGGTTTCTCCTATAATTCACCCCTCCACTTT. V usage is TRBV28 and J usage is TRBJ1-6, with unresolved D. Germline CDR1 and CDR2: MDHEN and SYDVKM. The CDR3 runs 15 residues. Trimming took 2 bases from V and 0 from J, leaving 5 bases between them.

The rearrangement joins TRBV9 to TRBJ2-2; possibly TRBD1 for D (6 bases). Deletions cut 1 base from V and 2 bases from J, with 15 bases between. The CDR3 has 17 residues. Germline assignment: CDR1 SGDLS and CDR2 YYNGEE. The DNA of the CDR3 is TGTGCCAGCAGCGTAACAGGGACCTTTGGAAACACCGGGGAGCTGTTTTTT. Amino acid sequence: CASSVTGTFGNTGELFF.

This chain connects TRBV7-9 to TRBJ1-1; no firm D call. This CDR3 spans 14 amino acids. Trimming cost V 1 base and J 2 bases, with 8 bases left between them. Germline V gene lookup returns CDR1 SEHNR and CDR2 FQNEAQ (reference sequence). CDR3 sequence (DNA): TGTGCCAGCAGCTTAGTGGGGATTAACACTGAAGCTTTCTTT. Protein product: CASSLVGINTEAFF.

The chain joins TRBV18 to TRBJ1-1, with TRBD1 as a possible D gene (6 bases). CDR3 length: 15 residues. CDR1 is KGHSH, CDR2 LQKENI, per germline. The germline V and J ends were trimmed by 5 bases and 10 bases, with 23 bases remaining between them. The CDR3 protein is CASSEDSKGPGAAFF. The CDR3 DNA reads TGTGCCAGCTCAGAGGACAGCAAGGGGCCCGGAGCAGCTTTCTTT.

The chain couples TRBV18 to TRBJ1-4, with D possibly matching TRBD1 (5 bases). The V gene lost 6 bases and the J gene lost 8 bases, with 13 bases spanning the gap. This CDR3 has 13 amino acids. Germline CDR1 and CDR2: KGHSH and LQKENI. The CDR3 bases are TGTGCCAGCTCCGGGACCCAGTCGGAAAAACTGTTTTTT. Translating it yields CASSGTQSEKLFF.